This T cell receptor beta chain derives from a study of breast tumors, draining lymph nodes, adjacent tissues. Notes on the study in general: Findings are consistent with lymph node origin and intratumoral expansion of most tumor T cells. Tumors had less TCR diversity than lymph nodes, more than nontumor tissue.

V gave up 3 bases and J gave up 5 bases; unmatched junction bases: 15. The CDR3 is made up of 18 amino acids. Samples came from axillary lymph nodes draining the breast cancer. This clonotype was counted many times. Its antigen is not known. A single record per CDR3 protein comes from TCRdb applying MiXCR to the multiplex PCR reads. Here the sample spans about 180,000 distinct CDR3 sequences, roughly 30% being singletons. This TCR came from a female donor with breast cancer. Some clones in this sample may be carry-over from other donors' samples. The chain combines TRBV12-3 or TRBV12-4 with TRBJ1-2; TRBD1 matches 10 bases. Sequencing was done on a sample of axillary lymph node tissue. In DNA, the CDR3 is TGTGCCAGCAGTTTCAGCGGGACTCGGGGGACAGGGGTTTATGGCTACACCTTC. It yields the protein CASSFSGTRGTGVYGYTF.